The 25 T cell receptor beta chains below come from one sample, sequenced in a study of CD8+ T cells in alopecia areata. The treatment denotes: oral pan-JAK inhibitor, 5-10 mg twice daily. RNA was extracted and reverse transcribed into cDNA as the sequencing template. TCRdb keeps only in-frame clones here, not all; method: immunoSEQ multiplex PCR. This sample carries under 200,000 clones, 60% of them seen once, and the ten largest clones take approximately 15%. The specimen comprised CD4+ T cells sorted from blood, sampled at week 24, from a patient treated with tofacitinib. Receptors originate from a human donor with alopecia areata.

Points on this clone: A read error may produce the germline difference seen at one junction end. The chain employs TRBV6-1 and TRBJ2-5; 7 positions match TRBD1. The CDR3 loop spans 16 amino acids. CDR1 is MNHNS and CDR2 is SASEGT in the germline V gene. The CDR3 region has the DNA TGTGCCACCAGTGATTTACGGACAGGAGACCAAGAGACCCAGTACTTC. As protein: CATSDLRTGDQETQYF.

The V call is TRBV19, the J call TRBJ2-2, with 7 nucleotides matching TRBD1. The CDR3 contains 14 residues. Unmatched junction bases numbered 3, after V lost 3 bases and J lost 5 bases. The germline V gene encodes CDR1 LNHDA and CDR2 SQIVND (reference sequence). The CDR3, as DNA: TGTGCCAGTAGTATCACAGGGGTGACCGGGGAGCTGTTTTTT. It is translated as CASSITGVTGELFF.

The genes are TRBV20-1 and TRBJ2-6; no reliable D call. Germline lookup yields CDR1 DFQATT and CDR2 SNEGSKA (reference sequence). The CDR3 extends over 10 amino acids. CDR3 coding DNA: TGCAGGCGAGGGGCCAACGTCCTGACTTTC. It translates to CRRGANVLTF.

This chain links TRBV20-1 with TRBJ1-1, with no clear D. Germline V lookup: CDR1 DFQATT, CDR2 SNEGSKA (reference sequence). The CDR3 length is 10 residues. CDR3 sequence reads: CSLGLDEAFF. In nucleotides, the CDR3 is TGCAGCCTCGGGTTAGATGAAGCTTTCTTT.

This chain joins TRBV10-3 and TRBJ2-5; D call uncertain. With 11 bases removed from V and 5 bases from J, the gap between germline ends came to 18 bases. Per the germline V gene, CDR1 is ENHRY and CDR2 is SYGVKD. The CDR3 is 13 residues long. CDR3 in amino acids: CAAPAGARETQYF. The CDR3 DNA sequence: TGTGCCGCGCCGGCCGGAGCCAGGGAGACCCAGTACTTC.

The chain has TRBV10-3 and TRBJ2-6; 7 bases are shared with TRBD1. V shed 6 bases and J 0 bases; nucleotides not matched to a gene: 2. From germline, CDR1 is ENHRY and CDR2 SYGVKD. This CDR3 comprises 15 residues. Written as DNA, the CDR3 is TGTGCCATCAGACCAGGGGGCTCTGGGGCCAACGTCCTGACTTTC. Translated, it gives CAIRPGGSGANVLTF.

This chain uses TRBV30 with TRBJ1-1; TRBD1 matches at 9 bases. Per the germline V gene, CDR1 is GTSNPN and CDR2 is SVGIG (reference sequence). V trimming: 5 bases; J trimming: 5 bases; junction bases outside the gene matches: 9. The CDR3 loop spans 14 amino acids. CDR3 region: CAWSTGTGRTEAFF. The CDR3, as DNA: TGTGCCTGGTCGACCGGGACAGGGAGGACTGAAGCTTTCTTT.

This clone has a handful of counts. The chain employs TRBV29-1 and TRBJ2-3; D is possibly TRBD2 (5 bases). The CDR3 loop spans 18 amino acids. Deletions cut 3 bases from V and 0 bases from J, with 22 bases between. The germline gives CDR1 SQVTM, CDR2 ANQGSEA. CDR3 sequence: CSVEGDYFGSTSTDTQYF. As DNA, the CDR3 is TGCAGCGTTGAGGGCGACTATTTTGGATCGACAAGCACAGATACGCAGTATTTT.

V is TRBV29-1 and J is TRBJ2-5, with TRBD2 matching over 7 bases. J gave up 0 bases and V 3 bases, and 10 bases lay outside the gene matches. There are 16 residues in the CDR3. CDR1 is SQVTM, CDR2 ANQGSEA, per germline. This CDR3 is CSVDSPSGGYQETQYF. CDR3 coding DNA: TGCAGCGTTGATTCCCCGTCGGGGGGTTACCAAGAGACCCAGTACTTC. The full variable domain, in which reference TRBV29-1 and TRBJ2-5 provide the parts outside the CDR3, is SAVISQKPSRDICQRGTSLTIQCQVDSQVTMMFWYRQQPGQSLTLIATANQGSEATYESGFVIDKFPISRPNLTFSTLTVSNMSPEDSSIYLCSVDSPSGGYQETQYFGPGTRLLVL.

This clone was recorded only once. Other DNA sequences from this sample encode an identical CDR3 as well. The V gene is TRBV5-1, the J gene TRBJ2-5, with D maybe TRBD2 (6 bases). Germline CDR1 and CDR2: SGHRS and YFSETQ. Trimming left V 4 bases short and J 4 bases short, with 11 bases between. The CDR3 loop spans 13 amino acids. CDR3 region: CASSGGLGETQYF. Written as DNA, the CDR3 is TGCGCCAGCAGCGGGGGACTGGGAGAGACCCAGTACTTC.

The gene calls are TRBV6-1 and TRBJ1-1, with 8 bases lining up with TRBD1. Trimming took 4 bases from V and 4 from J; bases not matched to a gene: 14. CDR3 length: 17 residues. Germline CDR1 is MNHNS and CDR2 is SASEGT. The CDR3 loop is CASSVRDRSSVSTEAFF. As DNA, the CDR3 is TGTGCCAGCAGTGTACGGGACAGGAGCTCGGTTAGCACTGAAGCTTTCTTT.

The genes are TRBV30 and TRBJ1-1; perhaps TRBD1 as D (5 bases). This CDR3 spans 14 amino acids. Germline CDR1 reads GTSNPN; CDR2 reads SVGIG (reference sequence). The V gene lost 3 bases and the J gene lost 4 bases, with 15 bases spanning the gap. The CDR3 nucleotides are TGTGCCTGGAGGGTAGGGGTATGGTCCACTGAAGCTTTCTTT. Its protein product is CAWRVGVWSTEAFF.

This chain uses TRBV6-1 with TRBJ2-3, with D uncertain. The CDR3 length is 12 residues. Germline assignment: CDR1 MNHNS and CDR2 SASEGT. V lost 6 bases and J lost 1, with 5 bases in between. The CDR3 coding sequence is TGTGCCAGCAGGGCCCGCACAGATACGCAGTATTTT. Protein product: CASRARTDTQYF.

The rearrangement links TRBV11-3 to TRBJ2-3; the D call may be TRBD1 or TRBD2 (6 bases each). CDR1 SGHNT and CDR2 YENEEA come from the germline V gene. This CDR3 spans 19 amino acids. V lost 1 base, J lost 3 bases, and 23 bases lay in between. In nucleotides, the CDR3 is TGTGCCAGCAGCTTAGGTCCCTCACAGTTTGGGGGGCTAACAGATACGCAGTATTTT. This codes for CASSLGPSQFGGLTDTQYF.

This clone was counted a few times. Other DNA variants within this sample encode the same CDR3. V gene TRBV6-5 combines with J gene TRBJ2-3; D is undetermined. Per the germline V gene, CDR1 is MNHEY and CDR2 is SVGAGI. This CDR3 is 12 amino acids long. V lost 5 bases and J 2 bases, leaving 5 bases between the germline ends. CDR3 sequence reads: CASSGDTDTQYF. DNA of the CDR3: TGTGCCAGCAGTGGGGACACAGATACGCAGTATTTT.

This clone was found a few times. The chain couples TRBV29-1 to TRBJ2-5, with TRBD1 matching 11 bases. CDR1 and CDR2 from the germline V gene are SQVTM and ANQGSEA. The CDR3 spans 12 residues. Germline trimming cut 6 bases from V and 4 bases from J; bases unmatched to any gene: 1. The CDR3 spells CSVGTGGETQYF. CDR3 DNA sequence: TGCAGCGTGGGGACAGGGGGAGAGACCCAGTACTTC.

This clone was seen only a few times. V gene TRBV29-1 combines with J gene TRBJ2-7; either TRBD1 or TRBD2 may fit D (5 bases each). The germline gives CDR1 SQVTM, CDR2 ANQGSEA. The CDR3 is 12 residues long. Trimming stripped 4 bases from V and 2 bases from J, with 9 bases between. The DNA for the CDR3 is TGCAGCGTTGGAGTGGGACCCTACGAGCAGTACTTC. Translating gives CSVGVGPYEQYF.

This clone was detected a few times. V usage is TRBV29-1 and J usage is TRBJ1-1; no firm D call. Germline V gene data show CDR1 as SQVTM and CDR2 as ANQGSEA. CDR3 size: 10 residues. V lost 7 bases to trimming and J lost 3 bases, with 6 bases between them. For the CDR3, the DNA is TGCAGCGCGTCACACACTGAAGCTTTCTTT. The encoded protein is CSASHTEAFF.

This clone was detected only a few times. V and J are TRBV29-1 and TRBJ1-2; 7 positions match TRBD1. Germline V gives CDR1 SQVTM, CDR2 ANQGSEA. V was clipped by 5 bases and J by 8 bases; unmatched bases: 8. This CDR3 region has 12 residues. CDR3 sequence reads: CSVSGQALGYTF. The CDR3 coding sequence is TGCAGCGTTTCCGGACAGGCCTTGGGCTACACCTTC.

This sequence joins TRBV6-5 and TRBJ1-5; D unresolved. The CDR3 sequence is 12 residues long. V lost 8 bases to trimming and J lost 2 bases, with 7 bases between them. Germline CDR1 MNHEY, CDR2 SVGAGI. In nucleotides, the CDR3 is TGTGCCAGCGGTGGGGGCAATCAGCCCCAGCATTTT. This codes for CASGGGNQPQHF.

This chain uses TRBV6-1 with TRBJ1-2; 7 bases fit TRBD1. The CDR3 consists of 13 residues. The ends lost 6 bases at V and 2 bases at J; junction bases unmatched: 3. Per the germline V gene, CDR1 is MNHNS and CDR2 is SASEGT. CDR3 loop: CASSLGQNYGYTF. The CDR3 coding sequence is TGTGCCAGCAGCCTGGGACAGAACTATGGCTACACCTTC.

The rearrangement joins TRBV2 to TRBJ2-6; D gene uncertain. The length of the CDR3 is 13 residues. Looked up from germline, CDR1 is SNHLY and CDR2 is FYNNEI. The V and J ends lost 7 bases and 2 bases respectively, with 6 bases between them. CDR3 in amino acids: CASTITGANVLTF. In DNA form, the CDR3 reads TGTGCCAGCACTATAACTGGGGCCAACGTCCTGACTTTC.

The J gene is TRBJ2-7, the V gene TRBV15, with D uncertain. V lost 1 base and J lost 7, with 11 bases in between. This CDR3 region has 13 residues. CDR1 and CDR2 from the germline V gene are LNHNV and YYDKDF (reference sequence). CDR3 DNA: TGTGCCACCAGCAGAGGCGAAGACAAGGAGCAGTACTTC. This translates into CATSRGEDKEQYF.

CDR3 in amino acids: CATSRAPPGANVLTF. DNA of the CDR3: TGTGCCACCAGCAGAGCACCTCCTGGGGCCAACGTCCTGACTTTC. The V gene is TRBV15, the J gene TRBJ2-6; D not certain. The CDR3 runs to 15 residues. Germline loops: CDR1 LNHNV, CDR2 YYDKDF (reference sequence). The V end lost 1 base, the J end lost 2 bases, and 6 bases lay between the germline ends.

This chain connects TRBV7-2 to TRBJ1-2; 7 bases are shared with TRBD1. Trimming took 4 bases from V and 5 from J; bases not matched to a gene: 10. The germline V gene has CDR1 SGHTA and CDR2 FQGNSA. CDR3 length equals 15 residues. The CDR3 bases are TGTGCCAGCAGCTCCGCAGGGGGGCCAGGGTATGGCTACACCTTC. This translates into CASSSAGGPGYGYTF.